This TCR beta chain was identified during a study of blood T cell repertoires in COVID-19 (dated by TCRdb to the early 2020s). For context, the study as a whole: Collaborator samples came from the United States, Italy and Spain and covered acute and convalescent phases of COVID-19. Nearly every sample came with metadata listing a de-identified subject ID, COVID-19 status, age in years and sex. Where HLA class I and class II types were available, the types were taken from metadata supplied by the sample provider, not from assay-based typing. The repertoires were released in a freely available public database meant as a resource for research on the immune response to SARS-CoV-2. The samples were drawn from two sources: the first 160 participants of the ongoing ImmuneRACE study, and 1,254 subjects contributed by 6 global collaborators. The material from the prospective study consisted of cDNA or gDNA derived from T cells, B-cell-depleted T cells, or PBMCs. The dataset comprised deeply sampled blood TCRbeta repertoires from subjects exposed to, actively infected with, or recovered from COVID-19. The full study reports these points: How much clinical and demographic metadata was included differed by source and by participant, and the metadata was provided uncurated.

TCRbeta CDR3 regions were amplified from genomic DNA by means of the immunoSEQ Assay, a bias-controlled multiplex PCR. The original methods were these. The number of nucleated cells in each sample was estimated by amplification of reference gene primers within the assay. To quantify the absolute abundance of each unique TCRbeta CDR3 rearrangement, sequence reads were collapsed and filtered. For each sample, productive Simpson clonality was calculated as the square root of Simpson's diversity index across productive rearrangements. Entries here come from immuneACCESS through TCRdb and include only in-frame sequences with V and J called. Some clones fail to appear in such tables; in the studies checked, an unresolved V gene covers under half of the shortfall, and the cause of the remainder is unknown. V and J calls and clone size follow that table, whereas D and trimming were derived from the DNA. This sample gives around 440,000 clones in total; more than 70% of them show up just once. The biggest ten clones account for 10% to 15% of the sample.

One collaborating source in Seattle enrolled patients while the patients were actively infected and followed the patients over time throughout the course of disease. The collaborating institutions used their own protocols to collect whole blood in K2EDTA tubes. For TCRbeta analysis, collaborators shipped samples in one of three forms: frozen whole blood, isolated PBMCs, or DNA extracted from either of those sample types. With respect to this clone: Its binding antigen is unknown. Per-nucleotide qualities are absent, and no much larger clonotype sits a single base away.

V drops 4 bases and J drops 1 base, leaving 7 bases in between. Sequences LGHDT (CDR1) and YNNKEL (CDR2) are obtained from the germline V gene (reference sequence). CDR3 length: 14 amino acids, cysteine to phenylalanine. Solely the CDR3 DNA is kept, with 42 bases framed from the first base. The receptor was derived from a woman in her forties or fifties with COVID-19, enrolled during active disease. The source material was peripheral blood. This chain joins TRBV3-1 (or the pseudogene TRBV3-2) to TRBJ2-2, with the D gene uncertain. The CDR3 has the sequence CASSPLRNTGELFF. The bases read TGTGCCAGCAGCCCGCTAAGGAACACCGGGGAGCTGTTTTTT.